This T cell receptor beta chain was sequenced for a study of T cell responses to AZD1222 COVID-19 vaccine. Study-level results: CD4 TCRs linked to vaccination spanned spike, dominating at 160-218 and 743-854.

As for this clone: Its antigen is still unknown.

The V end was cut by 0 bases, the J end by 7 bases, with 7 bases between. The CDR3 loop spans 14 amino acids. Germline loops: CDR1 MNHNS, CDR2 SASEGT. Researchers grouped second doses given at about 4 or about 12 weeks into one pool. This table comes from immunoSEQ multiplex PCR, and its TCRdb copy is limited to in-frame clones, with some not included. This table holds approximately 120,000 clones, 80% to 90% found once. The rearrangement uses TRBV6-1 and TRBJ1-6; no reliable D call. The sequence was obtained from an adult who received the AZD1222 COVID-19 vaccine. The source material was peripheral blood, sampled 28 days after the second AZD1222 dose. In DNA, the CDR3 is TGTGCCAGCAGTGAAGCAGGTGGAAATTCACCCCTCCACTTT. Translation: CASSEAGGNSPLHF.